One and the same sample provided the 15 T cell receptor beta chains below, sequenced in a study of beta chain features in type 1 diabetes. Every isolated RNA sample was fully reverse transcribed, so sequencing captured expressed TCRB transcripts. Data came from immunoSEQ multiplex PCR; TCRdb stores just in-frame clones and leaves some out. This repertoire shows about 620,000 clones, roughly a sixth found once; its top ten account for roughly 0.098%. Sequenced material: naive CD4+ T cells from blood. The receptor source for this set is a man younger than 35 in good health.

In nucleotides, the CDR3 is TGTGCCAGCGACCTCATGGGCGGTTCTAGCACAGATACGCAGTATTTT. This gives the protein CASDLMGGSSTDTQYF. The chain carries TRBV7-2 and TRBJ2-3, with D hard to call. Germline-derived CDR1 and CDR2 are SGHTA and FQGNSA. Trimming removed 8 bases at V and 0 bases at J, with 18 bases between. The CDR3 consists of 16 residues.

V usage is TRBV19 and J usage is TRBJ1-2, with TRBD1 identical over 9 bases. J was trimmed by 6 bases and V by 3 bases; bases with no gene match: 5. The CDR3 covers 14 residues. CDR1 LNHDA and CDR2 SQIVND come from the germline V gene (reference sequence). The CDR3 spells CASSIIQGADGYTF. In DNA, the CDR3 is TGTGCCAGTAGTATTATACAGGGGGCGGATGGCTACACCTTC.

The chain employs TRBV18 and TRBJ2-7; D is undetermined. The germline V gene encodes CDR1 KGHSH and CDR2 LQKENI. Trimming took off 2 bases at V and 0 bases at J, with 11 bases between the two ends. The CDR3 is 15 amino acids. The CDR3 DNA reads as TGTGCCAGCTCACCAATGGCAGATGGCTCCTACGAGCAGTACTTC. Protein: CASSPMADGSYEQYF.

J is TRBJ1-5 and V is TRBV9, with a possible D match to TRBD1 (6 bases). Deletions cut 6 bases from V and 2 bases from J, with 15 bases between. The length of the CDR3 is 15 residues. Germline CDR1 SGDLS, CDR2 YYNGEE. The CDR3 sequence is CASNFGGGGNQPQHF. The CDR3 region has the DNA TGTGCCAGCAACTTTGGAGGGGGTGGCAATCAGCCCCAGCATTTT. Supplemented by reference TRBV9 and TRBJ1-5, the full variable domain reads DSGVTQTPKHLITATGQRVTLRCSPRSGDLSVYWYQQSLDQGLQFLIQYYNGEERAKGNILERFSAQQFPDLHSELNLSSLELGDSALYFCASNFGGGGNQPQHFGDGTRLSIL.

This clone was found many times. Within the sample, other DNA sequences also encode this same CDR3. The chain links TRBV18 to TRBJ2-5; D uncertain. The germline CDR1 and CDR2 sequences are KGHSH and LQKENI. The CDR3 sequence is 11 residues long. V shed 3 bases and J shed 3 bases, with 2 bases lying between them. Here the CDR3 reads CASSPKETQYF. The CDR3 DNA follows: TGTGCCAGCTCACCGAAAGAGACCCAGTACTTC.

This clone was counted a single time. The chain employs TRBV6-5 and TRBJ2-7, with TRBD1 matching 9 bases. This CDR3 contains 13 residues. CDR1 is MNHEY and CDR2 is SVGAGI in the germline V gene. V trimming: 5 bases; J trimming: 5 bases; junction bases outside the gene matches: 4. CDR3 loop: CASSRQGENEQYF. CDR3 nucleotides: TGTGCCAGCAGTCGACAGGGGGAAAACGAGCAGTACTTC.

This clone showed up many times. The genes are TRBV14 and TRBJ1-6; the D is unclear. This CDR3 contains 13 residues. The germline V gene has CDR1 SGHDN and CDR2 FVKESK. Trimming removed 0 bases at V and 10 bases at J, with 7 bases between. The CDR3 coding sequence is TGTGCCAGCAGCCAAGACCAGAGCTCACCCCTCCACTTT. Its protein product is CASSQDQSSPLHF.

This clone was recorded a few times. The J gene is TRBJ2-3, the V gene TRBV9, with 12 bases fitting TRBD2. J lost 4 bases, V lost 1 base, and 4 bases had no gene match. The CDR3 covers 16 residues. Germline assignment: CDR1 SGDLS and CDR2 YYNGEE. The DNA of the CDR3 is TGTGCCAGCAGCGTAACCGGACTAGCGGGGCCAGATACGCAGTATTTT. It translates to CASSVTGLAGPDTQYF.

A few counts support this clone. The identical CDR3 is also encoded by other nucleotide sequences in the sample. The chain has TRBV5-1 and TRBJ1-2; D not certain. The CDR3 has 13 residues. In germline, CDR1 is SGHRS, CDR2 YFSETQ. The V gene lost 4 bases and the J gene lost 2 bases, with 9 bases spanning the gap. The CDR3: CASSPDGNYGYTF. CDR3 sequence (DNA): TGCGCCAGCAGCCCGGACGGCAACTATGGCTACACCTTC. The variable domain in full, with the rest retrieved from reference TRBV5-1 and TRBJ1-2, is KAGVTQTPRYLIKTRGQQVTLSCSPISGHRSVSWYQQTPGQGLQFLFEYFSETQRNKGNFPGRFSGRQFSNSRSEMNVSTLELGDSALYLCASSPDGNYGYTFGSGTRLTVV.

A single count supports this clone. The chain recombines TRBV23-1 with TRBJ2-5; D unresolved. The closer fit of TRBJ2-7 to the DNA end suggests the J call may be wrong. TRBV23-1 is annotated as an ORF whose role is uncertain. The CDR3 has 12 amino acids. The CDR3 loop is CASSRELYEQYF. The CDR3 coding sequence is TGCGCCAGCAGTCGGGAACTCTACGAGCAGTACTTC.

The chain employs TRBV19 and TRBJ2-3; D remains unclear. Germline values: CDR1 LNHDA, CDR2 SQIVND (reference sequence). The CDR3 is 15 residues long. Trimming removed 5 bases from V and 5 bases from J, with 17 bases in between. The CDR3: CASSVRSAFEDTQYF. CDR3 nucleotide sequence: TGTGCCAGTAGTGTCAGGTCCGCATTCGAAGATACGCAGTATTTT.

The rearrangement uses TRBV5-1 and TRBJ2-1, with D unresolved. Deletions cut 4 bases from V and 6 bases from J, with 20 bases between. CDR3 length: 16 residues. Germline V CDR1 and CDR2: SGHRS, YFSETQ. The CDR3 spells CASSRATMGSPNEQFF. CDR3 nucleotides: TGCGCCAGCAGCAGGGCAACGATGGGCTCCCCCAATGAGCAGTTCTTC.

The CDR3, as DNA: TGTGCCAGCACCCTGGGCCGAGCGGGAGCGGGAGCTACTACGTGGAATGAGCAGTTCTTC. Translated: CASTLGRAGAGATTWNEQFF. The rearrangement uses TRBV28 and TRBJ2-1, with TRBD2 matching 8 bases. V dropped 7 bases and J dropped 7; count of bases not matched to a gene: 27. Germline lookup yields CDR1 MDHEN and CDR2 SYDVKM. This CDR3 is 20 amino acids long. The full variable domain, its missing parts supplied by reference TRBV28 and TRBJ2-1, is DVKVTQSSRYLVKRTGEKVFLECVQDMDHENMFWYRQDPGLGLRLIYFSYDVKMKEKGDIPEGYSVSREKKERFSLILESASTNQTSMYLCASTLGRAGAGATTWNEQFFGPGTRLTVL.

CDR3 in DNA: TGCAGTGGGGGAGTCAGGGGCTACACCTTC. Protein product: CSGGVRGYTF. The genes are TRBV20-1 and TRBJ1-2; D is undetermined. Germline loops: CDR1 DFQATT, CDR2 SNEGSKA (reference sequence). There are 10 residues in the CDR3. V was pared by 7 bases and J by 8 bases, with 11 bases between.

This clone was recorded a few times. V usage is TRBV29-1 and J usage is TRBJ2-5, with a possible D match to TRBD2 (7 bases). Germline assignment: CDR1 SQVTM and CDR2 ANQGSEA. The CDR3 length is 14 residues. The V end lost 6 bases, the J end lost 5 bases, and 19 bases lay between the germline ends. The CDR3 is CSVKGGGLLETQYF. As DNA, the CDR3 is TGCAGCGTGAAGGGGGGGGGCCTATTGGAGACCCAGTACTTC.